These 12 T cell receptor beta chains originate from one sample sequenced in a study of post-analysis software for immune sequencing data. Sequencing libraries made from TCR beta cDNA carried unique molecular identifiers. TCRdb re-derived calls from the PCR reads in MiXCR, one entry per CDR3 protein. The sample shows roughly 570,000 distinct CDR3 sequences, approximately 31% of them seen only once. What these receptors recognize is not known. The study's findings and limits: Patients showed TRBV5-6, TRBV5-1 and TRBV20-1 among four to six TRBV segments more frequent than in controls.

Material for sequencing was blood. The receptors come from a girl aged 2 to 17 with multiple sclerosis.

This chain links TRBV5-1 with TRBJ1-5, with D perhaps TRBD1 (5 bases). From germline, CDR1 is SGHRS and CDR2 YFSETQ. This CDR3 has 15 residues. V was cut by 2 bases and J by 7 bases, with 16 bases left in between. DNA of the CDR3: TGCGCCAGCAGCTTTGAGACTCAGGGTCGACAGCCCCAGCATTTT. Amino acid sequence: CASSFETQGRQPQHF.

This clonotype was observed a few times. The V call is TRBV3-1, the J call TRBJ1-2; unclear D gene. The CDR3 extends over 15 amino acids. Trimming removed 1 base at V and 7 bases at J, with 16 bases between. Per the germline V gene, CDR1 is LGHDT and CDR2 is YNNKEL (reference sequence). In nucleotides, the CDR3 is TGTGCCAGCAGCCAAGGGCCGGGAAGTGCTCTTGGCTACACCTTC. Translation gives CASSQGPGSALGYTF.

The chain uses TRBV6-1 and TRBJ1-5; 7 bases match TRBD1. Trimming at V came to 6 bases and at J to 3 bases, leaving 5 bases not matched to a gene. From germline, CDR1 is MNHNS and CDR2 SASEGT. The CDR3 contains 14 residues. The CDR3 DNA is TGTGCCAGCAGCACCGGGACAGACAATCAGCCCCAGCATTTT. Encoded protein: CASSTGTDNQPQHF.

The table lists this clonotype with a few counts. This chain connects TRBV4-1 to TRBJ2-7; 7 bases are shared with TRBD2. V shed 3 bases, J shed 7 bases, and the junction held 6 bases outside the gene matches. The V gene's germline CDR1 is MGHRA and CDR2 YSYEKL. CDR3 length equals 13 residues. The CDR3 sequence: CASSQTSPGEQYF. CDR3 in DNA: TGCGCCAGCAGCCAGACTAGCCCCGGGGAGCAGTACTTC.

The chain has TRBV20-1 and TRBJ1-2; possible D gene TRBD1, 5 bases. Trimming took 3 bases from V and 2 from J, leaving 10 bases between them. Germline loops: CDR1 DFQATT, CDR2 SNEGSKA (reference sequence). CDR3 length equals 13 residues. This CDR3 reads CSARQGSNYGYTF. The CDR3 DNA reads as TGCAGTGCTAGGCAGGGATCCAACTATGGCTACACCTTC.

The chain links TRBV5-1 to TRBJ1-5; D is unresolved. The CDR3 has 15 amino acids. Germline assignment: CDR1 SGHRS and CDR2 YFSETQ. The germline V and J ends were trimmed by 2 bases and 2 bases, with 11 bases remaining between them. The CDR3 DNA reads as TGCGCCAGCAGCTTACAACCTGGAGGCAATCAGCCCCAGCATTTT. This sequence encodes CASSLQPGGNQPQHF.

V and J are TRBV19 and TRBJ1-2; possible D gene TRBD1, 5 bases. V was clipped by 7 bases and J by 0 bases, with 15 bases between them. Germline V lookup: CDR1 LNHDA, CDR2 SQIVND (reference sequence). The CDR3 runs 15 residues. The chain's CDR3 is CASMGPTGANYGYTF. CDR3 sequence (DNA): TGTGCCAGTATGGGGCCCACAGGAGCTAACTATGGCTACACCTTC.

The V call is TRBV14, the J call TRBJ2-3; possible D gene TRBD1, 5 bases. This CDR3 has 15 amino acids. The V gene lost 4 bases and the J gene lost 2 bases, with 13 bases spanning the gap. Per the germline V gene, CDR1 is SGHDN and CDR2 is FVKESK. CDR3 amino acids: CASSPGRVDTDTQYF. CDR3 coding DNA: TGTGCCAGCAGCCCAGGCAGGGTGGACACAGATACGCAGTATTTT. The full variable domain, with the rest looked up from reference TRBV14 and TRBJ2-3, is EAGVTQFPSHSVIEKGQTVTLRCDPISGHDNLYWYRRVMGKEIKFLLHFVKESKQDESGMPNNRFLAERTGGTYSTLKVQPAELEDSGVYFCASSPGRVDTDTQYFGPGTRLTVL.

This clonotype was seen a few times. For the CDR3, the DNA is TGCAGTGCTAGGGTGCGGAGCACAGATACGCAGTATTTT. Its protein product is CSARVRSTDTQYF. V usage is TRBV20-1 and J usage is TRBJ2-3; D gene uncertain. The V end was cut by 3 bases, the J end by 0 bases, with 7 bases between. The CDR3 has 13 residues. The germline V gene has CDR1 DFQATT and CDR2 SNEGSKA (reference sequence).

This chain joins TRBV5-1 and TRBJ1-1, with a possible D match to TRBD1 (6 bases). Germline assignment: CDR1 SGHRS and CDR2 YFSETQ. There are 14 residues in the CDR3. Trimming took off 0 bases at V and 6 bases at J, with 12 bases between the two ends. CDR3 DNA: TGCGCCAGCAGCTTGGTACAGGGAGGCCCTGAAGCTTTCTTT. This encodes CASSLVQGGPEAFF. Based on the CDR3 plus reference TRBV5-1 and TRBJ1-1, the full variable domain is KAGVTQTPRYLIKTRGQQVTLSCSPISGHRSVSWYQQTPGQGLQFLFEYFSETQRNKGNFPGRFSGRQFSNSRSEMNVSTLELGDSALYLCASSLVQGGPEAFFGQGTRLTVV.

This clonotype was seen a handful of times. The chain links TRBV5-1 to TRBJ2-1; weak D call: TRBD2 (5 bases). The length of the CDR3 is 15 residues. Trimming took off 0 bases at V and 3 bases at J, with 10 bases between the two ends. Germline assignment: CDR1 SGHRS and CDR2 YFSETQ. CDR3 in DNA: TGCGCCAGCAGCTTGGACCTCGAGGGCTACAATGAGCAGTTCTTC. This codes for CASSLDLEGYNEQFF.

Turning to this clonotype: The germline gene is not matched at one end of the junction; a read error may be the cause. CDR3 bases: TGTGCTAGCAGCTTAGATGCGGGGGGCGAGACCCAGTACTTC. The encoded protein is CASSLDAGGETQYF. The rearrangement links TRBV7-7 to TRBJ2-5, with 8 bases lining up with TRBD2. The CDR3 consists of 14 residues. Germline V gene lookup returns CDR1 SSHAT and CDR2 FNYEAQ (reference sequence). Variable domain in full (rest from reference TRBV7-7 and TRBJ2-5): GAGVSQSPRYKVTKRGQDVTLRCDPISSHATLYWYQQALGQGPEFLTYFNYEAQPDKSGLPSDRFSAERPEGSISTLTIQRTEQRDSAMYRCASSLDAGGETQYFGPGTRLLVL.